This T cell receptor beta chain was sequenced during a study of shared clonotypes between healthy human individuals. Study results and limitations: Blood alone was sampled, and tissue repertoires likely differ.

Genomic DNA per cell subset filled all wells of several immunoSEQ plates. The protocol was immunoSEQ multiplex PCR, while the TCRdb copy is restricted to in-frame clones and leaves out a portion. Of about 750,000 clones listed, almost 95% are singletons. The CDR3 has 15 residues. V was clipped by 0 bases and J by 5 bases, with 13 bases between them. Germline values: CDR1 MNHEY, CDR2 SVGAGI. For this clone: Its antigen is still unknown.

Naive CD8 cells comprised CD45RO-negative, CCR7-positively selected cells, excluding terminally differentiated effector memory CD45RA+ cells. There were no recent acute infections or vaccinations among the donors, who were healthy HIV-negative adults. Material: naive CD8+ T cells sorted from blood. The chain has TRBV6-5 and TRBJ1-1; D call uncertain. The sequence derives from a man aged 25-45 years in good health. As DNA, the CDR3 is TGTGCCAGCAGTTACTCCGAGGCGGGAGGGACTGAAGCTTTCTTT. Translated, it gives CASSYSEAGGTEAFF.